Sequencing of this T cell receptor (beta chain) was carried out in a study of blood T cells in healthy people across ages. Study-level findings and limits: Older age went with lower TCR beta diversity per million T cells, in a roughly linear way. Naive T cell percentage showed a strong correlation with TCR beta diversity. The study regarded diversity estimates from one million T cells as underestimates.

Together with a sample-barcoded 5' primer, a J-beta primer mix was included in a second PCR lasting roughly 6 to 12 cycles. TCRdb fed the 5' RACE reads into MiXCR, producing one record per CDR3 protein. The sample has 600,000 to 1,000,000 distinct CDR3 sequences, roughly 64% seen once. Note on this clonotype: Its antigen remains unidentified.

Per sample, a minimum of 6 million PBMCs were isolated. The CDR3 extends over 16 amino acids. V trimming: 0 bases; J trimming: 1 base; junction bases outside the gene matches: 5. The germline CDR1 and CDR2 sequences are SGDLS and YYNGEE. The receptor comes from a man under 40 in good health. This rearrangement joins TRBV9 to TRBJ2-5; 8 nucleotides line up with TRBD2. Input material: blood. The CDR3 reads CASSVGSSGFQETQYF. For the CDR3, the DNA is TGTGCCAGCAGCGTAGGATCTAGCGGGTTCCAAGAGACCCAGTACTTC.